This T cell receptor (beta chain) was recovered during a study of CD8 T cells in Susac syndrome. Random hexamers were used to reverse transcribe 0.5 to 1 ug of RNA. By means of immunoSEQ multiplex PCR, TCR beta CDR3 spanning 54 Vbeta and 13 Jbeta underwent amplification. TCRdb re-called the immunoSEQ multiplex PCR reads with MiXCR, one entry per CDR3 protein. The table shows under 200,000 distinct CDR3 sequences, with around 90% occurring only once. This clonotype came up once. Negative isolation yielded CD4+ and CD8+ T cells, and FACS enriched TEMRA cells. This sequence originates from a human donor with Susac syndrome. The source material was CD4+ T cells from PBMCs.

The CDR3 loop reads CASSQNPSKTGTEAFF. The CDR3 coding sequence is TGCGCCAGCAGCCAAAATCCCTCGAAGACGGGCACTGAAGCTTTCTTT. The V call is TRBV4-1, the J call TRBJ1-1, with D unclear. Germline lookup yields CDR1 MGHRA and CDR2 YSYEKL. The CDR3 contains 16 residues. The V end lost 2 bases, the J end lost 4 bases, and 17 bases lay between the germline ends.